Sequencing of this T cell receptor (beta chain) was carried out in a study of T cell responses to AZD1222 COVID-19 vaccine. Regarding the study as a whole: A mostly white British donor set with more females was recruited, and clonal diversity was possibly underestimated. Dominant at 160-218 and 743-854, vaccine-associated CD4 TCRs also spanned spike.

Concerning this clone: Its antigen is currently unknown.

Produced via immunoSEQ multiplex PCR; TCRdb's table is partial and in-frame only. The sample yields approximately 110,000 clones, around 96% seen once. This receptor was identified in an adult in good health. The source was peripheral blood, collected on day 0 of AZD1222 vaccination.

The CDR3 DNA reads TGTGCCAGCAGTTTAAGGGGGGCTGGTGGAAACACCATATATTTT. Translation gives CASSLRGAGGNTIYF. The V and J genes are TRBV27 and TRBJ1-3, with D perhaps matching TRBD1 (6 bases). The CDR3 loop spans 15 amino acids. The ends were cut back, 2 bases at V and 3 bases at J, with 11 bases in the middle. Germline V CDR1 and CDR2: MNHEY, SMNVEV (reference sequence).